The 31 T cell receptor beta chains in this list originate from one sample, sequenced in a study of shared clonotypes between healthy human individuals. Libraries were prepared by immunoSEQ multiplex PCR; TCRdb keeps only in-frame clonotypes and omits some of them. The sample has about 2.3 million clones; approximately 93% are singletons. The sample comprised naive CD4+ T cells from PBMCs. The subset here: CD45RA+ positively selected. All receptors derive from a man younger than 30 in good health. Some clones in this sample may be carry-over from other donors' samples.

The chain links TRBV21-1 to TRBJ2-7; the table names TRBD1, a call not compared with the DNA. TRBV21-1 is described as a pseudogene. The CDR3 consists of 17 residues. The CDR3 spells CASSFKRLTGGSYEQYF. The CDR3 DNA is TGTGCCAGCAGCTTTAAGAGATTGACAGGGGGGTCCTACGAGCAGTACTTC.

The CDR3 DNA follows: TGCGCCAGCAGCCAAGTTGTGGGCTCTCAGCCCCAGCATTTT. Translation: CASSQVVGSQPQHF. The chain recombines TRBV4-1 with TRBJ1-5; no clear D gene. The germline gives CDR1 MGHRA, CDR2 YSYEKL. There are 14 residues in the CDR3. V lost 1 base to trimming and J lost 6 bases, with 10 bases between them.

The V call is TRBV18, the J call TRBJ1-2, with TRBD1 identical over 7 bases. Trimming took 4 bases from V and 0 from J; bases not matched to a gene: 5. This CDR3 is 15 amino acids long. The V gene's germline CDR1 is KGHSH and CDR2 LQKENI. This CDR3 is CASSLQGPTNYGYTF. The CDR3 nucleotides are TGTGCCAGCTCACTACAGGGGCCAACTAACTATGGCTACACCTTC.

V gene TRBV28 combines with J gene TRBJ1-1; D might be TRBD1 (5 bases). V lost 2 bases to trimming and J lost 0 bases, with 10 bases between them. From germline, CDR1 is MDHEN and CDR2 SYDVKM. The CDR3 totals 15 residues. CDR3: CASSLPARVNTEAFF. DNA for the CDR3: TGTGCCAGCAGTTTACCGGCCAGGGTGAACACTGAAGCTTTCTTT.

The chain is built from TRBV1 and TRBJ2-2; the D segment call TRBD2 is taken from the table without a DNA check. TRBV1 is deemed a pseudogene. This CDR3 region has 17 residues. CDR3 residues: CTSSQEEERPESGELFF. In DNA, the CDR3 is TGCACCAGCAGCCAAGAGGAGGAGCGTCCAGAGAGCGGGGAGCTGTTTTTT.

The chain's CDR3 is CASSRPGRDQTTYSNQPQHF. Here the CDR3 DNA reads TGTGCCAGCAGCCGGCCCGGCAGGGACCAAACGACCTATAGCAATCAGCCCCAGCATTTT. The chain links TRBV5-4 to TRBJ1-5, with a weak D call TRBD1 (5 bases). The V gene lost 4 bases and the J gene lost 0 bases, with 26 bases spanning the gap. The CDR3 totals 20 residues. Germline assignment: CDR1 SGHNT and CDR2 YYREEE (reference sequence). Combining the CDR3 with reference TRBV5-4 and TRBJ1-5 gives the whole variable domain ETGVTQSPTHLIKTRGQQVTLRCSSQSGHNTVSWYQQALGQGPQFIFQYYREEENGRGNFPPRFSGLQFPNYSSELNVNALELDDSALYLCASSRPGRDQTTYSNQPQHFGDGTRLSIL.

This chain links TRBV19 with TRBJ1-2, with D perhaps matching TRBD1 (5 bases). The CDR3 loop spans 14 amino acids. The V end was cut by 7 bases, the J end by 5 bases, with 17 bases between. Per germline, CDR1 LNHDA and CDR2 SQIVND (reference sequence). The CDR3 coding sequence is TGTGCCAGTACGAGGACACCACAATCTTATGGCTACACCTTC. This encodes CASTRTPQSYGYTF.

CDR3 in DNA: TGTGCCATCAGTAGGGGTCTCAGCGGAGGTGGGACCTACGAGCAGTACTTC. Protein sequence: CAISRGLSGGGTYEQYF. This rearrangement joins TRBV10-3 to TRBJ2-7; D tentatively reads TRBD1 or TRBD2 (5 bases each). The germline V gene has CDR1 ENHRY and CDR2 SYGVKD. Trimming pared 5 bases from V and 2 bases from J, leaving 22 bases between. The CDR3 has 17 amino acids.

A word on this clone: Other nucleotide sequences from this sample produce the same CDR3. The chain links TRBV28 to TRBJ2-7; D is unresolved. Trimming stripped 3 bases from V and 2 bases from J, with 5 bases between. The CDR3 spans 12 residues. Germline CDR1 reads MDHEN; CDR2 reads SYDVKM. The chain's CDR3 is CASSLTAYEQYF. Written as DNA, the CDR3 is TGTGCCAGCAGTTTGACCGCCTACGAGCAGTACTTC. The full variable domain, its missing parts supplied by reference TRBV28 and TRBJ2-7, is DVKVTQSSRYLVKRTGEKVFLECVQDMDHENMFWYRQDPGLGLRLIYFSYDVKMKEKGDIPEGYSVSREKKERFSLILESASTNQTSMYLCASSLTAYEQYFGPGTRLTVT.

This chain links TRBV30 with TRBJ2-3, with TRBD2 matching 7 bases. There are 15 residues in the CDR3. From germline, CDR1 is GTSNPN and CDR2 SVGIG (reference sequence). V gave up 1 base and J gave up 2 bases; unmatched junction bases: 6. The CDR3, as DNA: TGTGCCTGGAGTGGGCTAGCGGTCCCCACAGATACGCAGTATTTT. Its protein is CAWSGLAVPTDTQYF.

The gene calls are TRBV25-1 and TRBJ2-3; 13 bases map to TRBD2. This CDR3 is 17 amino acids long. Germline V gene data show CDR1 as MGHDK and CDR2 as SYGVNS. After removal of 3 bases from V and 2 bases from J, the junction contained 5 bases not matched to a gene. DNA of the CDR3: TGTGCCAGCAGTGACAAAGGACTAGCGGGAGTCACAGATACGCAGTATTTT. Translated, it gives CASSDKGLAGVTDTQYF.

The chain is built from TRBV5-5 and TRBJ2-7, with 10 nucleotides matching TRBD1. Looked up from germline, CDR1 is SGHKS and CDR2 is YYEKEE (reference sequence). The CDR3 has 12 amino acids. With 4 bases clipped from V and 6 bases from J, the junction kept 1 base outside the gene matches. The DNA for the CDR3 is TGTGCCAGCAGCCGGGACAGGGGCGAGCAGTACTTC. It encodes CASSRDRGEQYF.

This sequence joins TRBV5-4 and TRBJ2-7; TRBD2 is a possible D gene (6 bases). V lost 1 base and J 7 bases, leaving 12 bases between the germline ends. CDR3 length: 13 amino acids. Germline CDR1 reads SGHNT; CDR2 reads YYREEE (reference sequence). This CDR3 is CASSLSPGREQYF. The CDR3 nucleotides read TGTGCCAGCAGCTTGAGCCCGGGGAGGGAGCAGTACTTC.

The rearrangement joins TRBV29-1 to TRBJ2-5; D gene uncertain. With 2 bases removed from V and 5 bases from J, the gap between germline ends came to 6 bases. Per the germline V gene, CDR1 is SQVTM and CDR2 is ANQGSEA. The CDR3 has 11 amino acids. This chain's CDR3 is CSVEYWETQYF. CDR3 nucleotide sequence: TGCAGCGTTGAATACTGGGAGACCCAGTACTTC.

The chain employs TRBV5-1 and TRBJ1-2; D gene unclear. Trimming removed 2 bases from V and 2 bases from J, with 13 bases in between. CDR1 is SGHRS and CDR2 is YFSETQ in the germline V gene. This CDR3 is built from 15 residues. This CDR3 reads CASSFTPDRNYGYTF. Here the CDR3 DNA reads TGCGCCAGCAGCTTTACGCCGGATCGAAACTATGGCTACACCTTC.

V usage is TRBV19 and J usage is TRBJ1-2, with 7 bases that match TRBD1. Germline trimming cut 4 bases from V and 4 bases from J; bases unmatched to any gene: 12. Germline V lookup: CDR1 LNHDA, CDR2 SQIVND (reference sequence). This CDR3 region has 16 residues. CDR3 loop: CASSTEYGTVRYGYTF. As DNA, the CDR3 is TGTGCCAGTAGTACCGAATACGGGACAGTACGCTATGGCTACACCTTC.

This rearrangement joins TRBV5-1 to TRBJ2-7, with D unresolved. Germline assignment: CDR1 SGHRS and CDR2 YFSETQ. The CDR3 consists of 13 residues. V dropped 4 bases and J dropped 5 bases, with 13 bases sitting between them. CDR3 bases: TGCGCCAGCAGCGGCGCCGCCCGAGACGAGCAGTACTTC. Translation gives CASSGAARDEQYF.

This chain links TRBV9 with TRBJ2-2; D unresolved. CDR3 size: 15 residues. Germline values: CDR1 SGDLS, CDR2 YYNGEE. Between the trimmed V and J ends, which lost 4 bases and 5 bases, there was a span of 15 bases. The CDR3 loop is CASSPGPDGTGELFF. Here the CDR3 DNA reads TGTGCCAGCAGCCCAGGACCCGACGGAACCGGGGAGCTGTTTTTT.

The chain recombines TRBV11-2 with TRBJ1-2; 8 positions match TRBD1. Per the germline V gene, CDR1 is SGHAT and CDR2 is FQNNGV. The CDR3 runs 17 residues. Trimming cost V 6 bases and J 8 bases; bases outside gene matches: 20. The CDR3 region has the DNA TGTGCCAGCAGACCTCTTATGGGCCGGGACAGGACGGCCGGCTACACCTTC. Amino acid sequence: CASRPLMGRDRTAGYTF.

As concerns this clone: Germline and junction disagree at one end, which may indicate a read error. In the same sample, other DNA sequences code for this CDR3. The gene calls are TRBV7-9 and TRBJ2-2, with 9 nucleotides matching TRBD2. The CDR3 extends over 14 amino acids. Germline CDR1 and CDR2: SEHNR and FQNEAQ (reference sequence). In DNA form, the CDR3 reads TGTGCCAGCAGCCTAGCGGGAACGGCCGGGGAGCTGTTTTTT. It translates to CASSLAGTAGELFF.

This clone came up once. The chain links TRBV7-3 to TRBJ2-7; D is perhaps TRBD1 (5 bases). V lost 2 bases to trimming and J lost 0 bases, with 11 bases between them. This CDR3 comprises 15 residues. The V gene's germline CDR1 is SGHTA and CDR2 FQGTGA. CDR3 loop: CASSLGPGLSYEQYF. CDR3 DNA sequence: TGTGCCAGCAGCTTAGGGCCAGGGCTCTCCTACGAGCAGTACTTC. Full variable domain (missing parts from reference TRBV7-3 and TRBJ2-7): GAGVSQTPSNKVTEKGKYVELRCDPISGHTALYWYRQSLGQGPEFLIYFQGTGAADDSGLPNDRFFAVRPEGSVSTLKIQRTERGDSAVYLCASSLGPGLSYEQYFGPGTRLTVT.

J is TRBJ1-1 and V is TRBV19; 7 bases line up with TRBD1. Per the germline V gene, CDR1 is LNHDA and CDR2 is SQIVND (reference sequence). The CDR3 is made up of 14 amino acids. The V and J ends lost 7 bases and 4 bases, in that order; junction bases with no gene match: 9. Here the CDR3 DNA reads TGTGCCAGTAACTCGGACAGGTGGGGCACTGAAGCTTTCTTT. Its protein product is CASNSDRWGTEAFF.

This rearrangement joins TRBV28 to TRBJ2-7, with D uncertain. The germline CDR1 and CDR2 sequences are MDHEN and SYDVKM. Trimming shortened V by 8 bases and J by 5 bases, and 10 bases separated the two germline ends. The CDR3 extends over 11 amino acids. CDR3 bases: TGTGCCAGCGGGTGGGCCCACGAGCAGTACTTC. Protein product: CASGWAHEQYF. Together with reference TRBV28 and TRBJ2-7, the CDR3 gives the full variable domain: DVKVTQSSRYLVKRTGEKVFLECVQDMDHENMFWYRQDPGLGLRLIYFSYDVKMKEKGDIPEGYSVSREKKERFSLILESASTNQTSMYLCASGWAHEQYFGPGTRLTVT.

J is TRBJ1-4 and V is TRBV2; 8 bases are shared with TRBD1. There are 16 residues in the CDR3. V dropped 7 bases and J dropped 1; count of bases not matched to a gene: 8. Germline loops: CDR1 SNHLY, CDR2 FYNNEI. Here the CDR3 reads CASTTQGARTNEKLFF. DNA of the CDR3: TGTGCCAGCACCACCCAGGGGGCGCGAACTAATGAAAAACTGTTTTTT.

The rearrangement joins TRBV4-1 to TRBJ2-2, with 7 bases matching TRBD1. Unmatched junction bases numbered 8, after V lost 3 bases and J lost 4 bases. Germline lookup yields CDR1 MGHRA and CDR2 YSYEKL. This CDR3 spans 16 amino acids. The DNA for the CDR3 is TGCGCCAGCAGCCACTTCGAGACAGGGTCCACCGGGGAGCTGTTTTTT. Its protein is CASSHFETGSTGELFF.

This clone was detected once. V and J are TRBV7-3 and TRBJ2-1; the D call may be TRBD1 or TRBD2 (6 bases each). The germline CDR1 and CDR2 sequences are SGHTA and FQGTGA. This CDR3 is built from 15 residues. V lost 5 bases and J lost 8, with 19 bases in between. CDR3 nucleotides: TGTGCCAGCAGCGATAGGGGGGCTTTGGGCGATGAGCAGTTCTTC. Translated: CASSDRGALGDEQFF.

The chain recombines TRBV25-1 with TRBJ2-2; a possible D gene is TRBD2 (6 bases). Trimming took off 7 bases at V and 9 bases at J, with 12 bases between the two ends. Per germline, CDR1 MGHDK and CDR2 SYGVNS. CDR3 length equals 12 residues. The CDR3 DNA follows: TGTGCCAGCACTGATGCGGGGAGGGAGCTGTTTTTT. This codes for CASTDAGRELFF. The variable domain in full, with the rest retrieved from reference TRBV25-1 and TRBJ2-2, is EADIYQTPRYLVIGTGKKITLECSQTMGHDKMYWYQQDPGMELHLIHYSYGVNSTEKGDLSSESTVSRIRTEHFPLTLESARPSHTSQYLCASTDAGRELFFGEGSRLTVL.

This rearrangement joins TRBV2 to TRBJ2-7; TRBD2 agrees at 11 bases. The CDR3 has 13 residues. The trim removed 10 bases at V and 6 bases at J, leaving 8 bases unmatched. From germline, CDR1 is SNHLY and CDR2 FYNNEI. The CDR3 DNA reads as TGTGCCACGGGACTAGCGGAACCAGTCGAGCAGTACTTC. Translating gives CATGLAEPVEQYF. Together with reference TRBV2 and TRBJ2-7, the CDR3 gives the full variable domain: EPEVTQTPSHQVTQMGQEVILRCVPISNHLYFYWYRQILGQKVEFLVSFYNNEISEKSEIFDDQFSVERPDGSNFTLKIRSTKLEDSAMYFCATGLAEPVEQYFGPGTRLTVT.

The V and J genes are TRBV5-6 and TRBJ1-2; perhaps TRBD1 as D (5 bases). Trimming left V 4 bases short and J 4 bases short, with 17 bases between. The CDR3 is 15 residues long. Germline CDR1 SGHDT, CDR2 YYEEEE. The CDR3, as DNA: TGTGCCAGCAGCGAGAAGGGGTATCTCTCCTATGGCTACACCTTC. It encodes CASSEKGYLSYGYTF.

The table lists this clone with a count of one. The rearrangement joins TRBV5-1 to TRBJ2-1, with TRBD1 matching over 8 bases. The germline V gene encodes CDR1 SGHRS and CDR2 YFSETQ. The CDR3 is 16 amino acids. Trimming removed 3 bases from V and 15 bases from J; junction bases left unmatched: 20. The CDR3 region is CASSWGVPGQDSEAFF. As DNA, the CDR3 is TGCGCCAGCAGCTGGGGTGTCCCGGGACAGGATTCTGAGGCGTTCTTC.

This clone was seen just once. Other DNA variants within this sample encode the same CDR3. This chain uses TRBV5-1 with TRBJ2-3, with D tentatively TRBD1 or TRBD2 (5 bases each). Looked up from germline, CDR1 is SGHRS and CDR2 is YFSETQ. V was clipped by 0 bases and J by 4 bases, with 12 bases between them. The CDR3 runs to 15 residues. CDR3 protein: CASSLGGAPPDTQYF. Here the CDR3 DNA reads TGCGCCAGCAGCTTGGGAGGGGCGCCCCCAGATACGCAGTATTTT. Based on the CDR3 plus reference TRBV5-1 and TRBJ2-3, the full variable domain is KAGVTQTPRYLIKTRGQQVTLSCSPISGHRSVSWYQQTPGQGLQFLFEYFSETQRNKGNFPGRFSGRQFSNSRSEMNVSTLELGDSALYLCASSLGGAPPDTQYFGPGTRLTVL.